This T cell receptor beta chain appears in the sequencing data of a study of neurological immune-mediated disorders. TCRdb ran MiXCR on the 5' RACE reads and lists one entry per CDR3 protein. The sample lists tens of thousands of distinct CDR3 sequences; around 3.5% were seen once. Study-wide points: For the multiple sclerosis repertoire cluster, an association with any clinical or MRI feature was absent.

This CDR3 region has 13 residues. The germline gives CDR1 DFQATT, CDR2 SNEGSKA (reference sequence). Notes on this clonotype: The antigen is undetermined. This may be a read error: a much more frequent sequence differs by one nucleotide.

Source material was 2 million unsorted PBMCs, stored at -80 °C in RNAlater. Source material: PBMCs. The chain is built from TRBV20-1 and TRBJ1-5; no clear D gene. The receptor was isolated from a woman aged 30 to 39 with multiple sclerosis. CDR3 sequence reads: CSARPTGNQSQHF. DNA of the CDR3: TGCAGTGCGCGCCCCACCGGCAATCAGTCCCAGCATTTT.